The TCR beta chain described here comes from a study of blood T cell repertoires in COVID-19. Study as a whole: Samples of COVID-19 (acute and convalescent) were obtained from the United States, Italy and Spain. In each case, the material was cDNA or gDNA derived from T cells, B-cell-depleted T cells, or PBMCs.

Original data processing: How many nucleated cells were present was estimated from reference gene primer amplification. The method was immunoSEQ multiplex PCR; TCRdb's version includes in-frame clones alone and lacks a portion of them. That table supplies the V and J calls and clone size; D and trimming were determined from the DNA. The sample shows 120,000 or so clones, 80% of them seen only once. Sequencing was done on a sample of peripheral blood. The TCR was taken from a human donor in a cohort sampled during active COVID-19.

CDR3 residues: CASSPQAYNEQFF. In nucleotides, the CDR3 is TGTGCCAGCAGCCCGCAGGCCTACAATGAGCAGTTCTTC. The rearrangement links TRBV11-2 to TRBJ2-1; D remains ambiguous. Trimming stripped 5 bases from V and 2 bases from J, with 7 bases between. Germline V gene lookup returns CDR1 SGHAT and CDR2 FQNNGV. The CDR3 sequence is 13 residues long.